These 18 T cell receptor beta chains were sequenced from one sample in a study of blood T cell repertoires in COVID-19 (dated by TCRdb to about 2020). Libraries were made using the immunoSEQ multiplex PCR assay. In TCRdb, the immuneACCESS table is reduced to in-frame sequences with V and J assigned. These tables do not hold every clone; where another copy was compared, an unresolved V gene accounts for under half, and the others remain unexplained. The sample profile shows more than 250,000 clones; around 85% of them were found once. The ten largest clonotypes hold about 5.1% of the sample. The specimen sequenced was peripheral blood. These receptors came from a man in his fifties with active or convalescent COVID-19.

V gene TRBV5-4 combines with J gene TRBJ2-1; TRBD2 is a possible D gene (6 bases). V gave up 4 bases and J gave up 10 bases, with 18 bases separating them. The CDR3 totals 14 residues. Germline lookup yields CDR1 SGHNT and CDR2 YYREEE (reference sequence). CDR3 sequence reads: CASSRAGTQREQFF. The CDR3 DNA is TGTGCCAGCAGCCGGGCGGGGACCCAGAGAGAGCAGTTCTTC.

This chain joins TRBV28 and TRBJ2-7; possible D gene TRBD2, 5 bases. Germline-derived CDR1 and CDR2 are MDHEN and SYDVKM. CDR3 length: 13 amino acids. Between the trimmed V and J ends, which lost 3 bases and 3 bases, there was a span of 9 bases. Here the CDR3 DNA reads TGTGCCAGCAGTTTGGGGAGAAACTACGAGCAGTACTTC. This gives the protein CASSLGRNYEQYF.

The chain joins TRBV7-3 to TRBJ1-1; TRBD1 might be the D (6 bases). Germline loops: CDR1 SGHTA, CDR2 FQGTGA. Trimming took off 2 bases at V and 8 bases at J, with 18 bases between the two ends. The CDR3 has 15 amino acids. CDR3 nucleotides: TGTGCCAGCAGCTTAGATGGGAGACAGGACCGGGAAGCTTTCTTT. Amino acids: CASSLDGRQDREAFF.

The chain has TRBV5-1 and TRBJ1-2, with 7 bases lining up with TRBD1. The CDR3 totals 16 residues. After removal of 0 bases from V and 4 bases from J, the junction contained 9 bases not matched to a gene. Per germline, CDR1 SGHRS and CDR2 YFSETQ. CDR3: CASSLEYRGGGYGYTF. CDR3 sequence (DNA): TGCGCCAGCAGCTTGGAATACAGGGGAGGAGGCTATGGCTACACCTTC.

This chain uses TRBV2 with TRBJ1-6, with a possible D match to TRBD1 (6 bases). The CDR3 contains 14 residues. Germline V gene lookup returns CDR1 SNHLY and CDR2 FYNNEI. V lost 6 bases and J lost 8, with 14 bases in between. In nucleotides, the CDR3 is TGTGCCAGCAGACAGGGTCCCCCTCATTCACCCCTCCACTTT. It translates to CASRQGPPHSPLHF.

Details on this clone: The junction departs from germline at one end; a sequencing error may be responsible. CDR3 sequence reads: CASSLERNRPQHF. Here the CDR3 DNA reads TGCGCCAGCAGCTTGGAGCGCAATCGGCCCCAGCATTTT. The V gene is TRBV5-1, the J gene TRBJ1-5, with D hard to call. The CDR3 spans 13 residues. Germline values: CDR1 SGHRS, CDR2 YFSETQ.

This rearrangement joins TRBV2 to TRBJ2-7; D gene unclear. The germline V gene has CDR1 SNHLY and CDR2 FYNNEI. The CDR3 has 12 amino acids. V lost 7 bases to trimming and J lost 6 bases, with 13 bases between them. The DNA for the CDR3 is TGTGCCAGCACGCCCAGAGGCGGCGAGCAGTACTTC. Protein product: CASTPRGGEQYF.

The J gene is TRBJ2-7, the V gene TRBV6-6; D gene unclear. Germline values: CDR1 MNHNY, CDR2 SVGAGI (reference sequence). Trimming cost V 8 bases and J 6 bases, with 11 bases left between them. This CDR3 comprises 11 residues. The CDR3 sequence: CASGPDREQYF. The CDR3 DNA sequence: TGTGCCAGCGGGCCTGACCGCGAGCAGTACTTC.

V gene TRBV7-3 combines with J gene TRBJ2-2; no reliable D call. V was cut by 5 bases and J by 2 bases, with 9 bases left in between. This CDR3 comprises 14 residues. Germline assignment: CDR1 SGHTA and CDR2 FQGTGA. The CDR3 DNA reads as TGTGCCAGCAGCCTAGACGGAAACACCGGGGAGCTGTTTTTT. Translation: CASSLDGNTGELFF.

The chain has TRBV7-3 and TRBJ2-1, with TRBD2 matching over 14 bases. This CDR3 has 18 amino acids. CDR1 is SGHTA and CDR2 is FQGTGA in the germline V gene. With V trimmed by 4 bases and J by 0 bases, 5 bases remained unmatched. The CDR3 here is CASSSTSGRALSYNEQFF. Here the CDR3 DNA reads TGTGCCAGCAGCTCGACTAGCGGGAGGGCCCTCTCCTACAATGAGCAGTTCTTC.

This clone was recorded once. This sequence joins TRBV4-2 and TRBJ1-2; D gene uncertain. The CDR3 extends over 14 amino acids. Germline values: CDR1 LGHNA, CDR2 YNFKEQ. V was shortened by 1 base and J by 6 bases, with 12 bases between the two germline ends. Here the CDR3 DNA reads TGTGCCAGCAGCCAAGTGGGCGTGGTAGATGGCTACACCTTC. Protein sequence: CASSQVGVVDGYTF.

The chain joins TRBV28 to TRBJ2-2; D might be TRBD2 (5 bases). The CDR3 covers 14 residues. The V gene lost 7 bases and the J gene lost 6 bases, with 15 bases spanning the gap. The germline V gene encodes CDR1 MDHEN and CDR2 SYDVKM. CDR3 DNA: TGTGCCAGCACGCCCGGAGGAAAAGCCGGGGAGCTGTTTTTT. This encodes CASTPGGKAGELFF.

The chain recombines TRBV4-1 with TRBJ1-2, with 8 bases lining up with TRBD1. Trimming at V came to 3 bases and at J to 7 bases, leaving 10 bases not matched to a gene. From germline, CDR1 is MGHRA and CDR2 YSYEKL. The CDR3 totals 15 residues. The CDR3 loop reads CASSQDWTGTTGYTF. The DNA of the CDR3 is TGCGCCAGCAGCCAGGATTGGACAGGGACTACTGGCTACACCTTC.

This chain joins TRBV2 and TRBJ2-7; 7 nucleotides align to TRBD1. The CDR3 contains 14 residues. The germline V gene has CDR1 SNHLY and CDR2 FYNNEI. V lost 0 bases and J lost 5; bases outside the gene matches: 4. DNA of the CDR3: TGTGCCAGCAGTGAAGCGACAGGGTTTCACGAGCAGTACTTC. The encoded protein is CASSEATGFHEQYF.

The chain is built from TRBV6-5 and TRBJ2-7; 7 bases are shared with TRBD1. After removal of 5 bases from V and 6 bases from J, the junction contained 10 bases not matched to a gene. The CDR3 extends over 14 amino acids. Germline CDR1 and CDR2: MNHEY and SVGAGI. CDR3 loop: CASSPGQARREQYF. DNA of the CDR3: TGTGCCAGCAGTCCCGGACAGGCGCGTCGCGAGCAGTACTTC.

This chain connects TRBV19 to TRBJ1-2; a possible D gene is TRBD1 (5 bases). CDR3 size: 15 residues. CDR1 is LNHDA, CDR2 SQIVND, per germline (reference sequence). Trimming pared 4 bases from V and 4 bases from J, leaving 16 bases between. CDR3 nucleotides: TGTGCCAGTAGTACAGGGATAAGGCGGATCTATGGCTACACCTTC. This encodes CASSTGIRRIYGYTF. Looking up the rest from reference TRBV19 and TRBJ1-2 gives the full variable domain: DGGITQSPKYLFRKEGQNVTLSCEQNLNHDAMYWYRQDPGQGLRLIYYSQIVNDFQKGDIAEGYSVSREKKESFPLTVTSAQKNPTAFYLCASSTGIRRIYGYTFGSGTRLTVV.

This clone was detected once. This rearrangement joins TRBV7-9 to TRBJ1-6; tentatively, D is TRBD1 (5 bases). Germline lookup yields CDR1 SEHNR and CDR2 FQNEAQ (reference sequence). Trimming took 4 bases from V and 8 from J, leaving 6 bases between them. There are 12 residues in the CDR3. The CDR3: CASSSQDSPLHF. The CDR3 DNA reads TGTGCCAGCAGCTCACAGGATTCACCCCTCCACTTT.

This chain connects TRBV30 to TRBJ1-2; D not resolved. This CDR3 comprises 13 residues. Germline assignment: CDR1 GTSNPN and CDR2 SVGIG (reference sequence). Trimming took off 3 bases at V and 6 bases at J, with 14 bases between the two ends. CDR3 loop: CAWSSLGVDGYTF. Here the CDR3 DNA reads TGTGCCTGGAGCTCCCTCGGGGTGGATGGCTACACCTTC.